The entry that follows covers one TCR beta chain sequence. The antigen is unknown. The use of a sample-barcoded 5' primer and a J-beta primer mix characterized a second PCR of roughly 7 to 12 cycles. TCRdb fed the 5' RACE reads into MiXCR, producing one record per CDR3 protein. The sample has 660,000 or so distinct CDR3 sequences; under 70% are singletons. The data were obtained in a study of blood T cells in healthy people across ages. Study findings and constraints: Among T cells, TCR beta diversity per million cells dropped roughly linearly as age rose.

This CDR3 region has 13 residues. Trimming took 6 bases from V and 4 from J, leaving 13 bases between them. Germline lookup yields CDR1 DFQATT and CDR2 SNEGSKA (reference sequence). The sample was blood. The TCR sequence derives from a man aged 60 to 75 in good health. The chain is built from TRBV20-1 and TRBJ2-1, with D perhaps being TRBD1 or TRBD2 (5 bases each). CDR3 DNA: TGCAGTGCGGGACCCGACGGTTACAATGAGCAGTTCTTC. Protein: CSAGPDGYNEQFF.